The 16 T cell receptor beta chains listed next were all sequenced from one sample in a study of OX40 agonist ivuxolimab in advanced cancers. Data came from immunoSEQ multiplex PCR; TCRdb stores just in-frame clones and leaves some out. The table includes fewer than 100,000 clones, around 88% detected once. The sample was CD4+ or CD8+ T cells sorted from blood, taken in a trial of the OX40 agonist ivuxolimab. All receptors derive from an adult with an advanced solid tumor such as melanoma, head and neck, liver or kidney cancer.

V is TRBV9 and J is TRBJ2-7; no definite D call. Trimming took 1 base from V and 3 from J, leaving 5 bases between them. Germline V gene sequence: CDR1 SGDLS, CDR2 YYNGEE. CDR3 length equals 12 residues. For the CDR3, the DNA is TGTGCCAGCAGCGTACTTTACTACGAGCAGTACTTC. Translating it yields CASSVLYYEQYF.

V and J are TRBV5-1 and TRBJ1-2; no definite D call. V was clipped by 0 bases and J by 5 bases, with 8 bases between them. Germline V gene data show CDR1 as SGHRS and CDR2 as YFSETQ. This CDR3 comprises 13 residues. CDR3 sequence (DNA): TGCGCCAGCAGCTTGGACGTAGAGTATGGCTACACCTTC. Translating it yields CASSLDVEYGYTF. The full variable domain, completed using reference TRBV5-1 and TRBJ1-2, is KAGVTQTPRYLIKTRGQQVTLSCSPISGHRSVSWYQQTPGQGLQFLFEYFSETQRNKGNFPGRFSGRQFSNSRSEMNVSTLELGDSALYLCASSLDVEYGYTFGSGTRLTVV.

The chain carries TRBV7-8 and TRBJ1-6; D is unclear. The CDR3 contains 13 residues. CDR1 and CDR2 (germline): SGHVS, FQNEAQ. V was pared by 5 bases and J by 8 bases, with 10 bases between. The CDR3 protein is CASSTQLYSPLHF. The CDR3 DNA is TGTGCCAGCAGCACCCAATTGTATTCACCCCTCCACTTT. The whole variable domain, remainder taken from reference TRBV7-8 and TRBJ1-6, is GAGVSQSPRYKVAKRGQDVALRCDPISGHVSLFWYQQALGQGPEFLTYFQNEAQLDKSGLPSDRFFAERPEGSVSTLKIQRTQQEDSAVYLCASSTQLYSPLHFGNGTRLTVT.

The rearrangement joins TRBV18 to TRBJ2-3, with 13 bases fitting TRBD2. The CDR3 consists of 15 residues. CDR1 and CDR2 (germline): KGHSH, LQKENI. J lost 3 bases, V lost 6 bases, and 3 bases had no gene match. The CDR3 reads CASSAGLAGTDTQYF. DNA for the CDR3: TGTGCCAGCTCGGCGGGACTAGCGGGAACAGATACGCAGTATTTT.

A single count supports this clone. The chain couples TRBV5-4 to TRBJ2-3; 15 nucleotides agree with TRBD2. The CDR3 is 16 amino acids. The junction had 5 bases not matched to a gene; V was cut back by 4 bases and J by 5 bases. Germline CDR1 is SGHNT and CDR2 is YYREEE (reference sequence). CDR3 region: CASSPGLAGGQDTQYF. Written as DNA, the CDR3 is TGTGCCAGCAGCCCGGGACTAGCGGGGGGTCAAGATACGCAGTATTTT.

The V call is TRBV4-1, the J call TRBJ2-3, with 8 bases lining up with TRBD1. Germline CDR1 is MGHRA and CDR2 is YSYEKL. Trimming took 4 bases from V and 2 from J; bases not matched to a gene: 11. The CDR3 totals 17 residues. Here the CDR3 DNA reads TGCGCCAGCAGCCTGTCACGCAGGGGGCAAGTCACAGATACGCAGTATTTT. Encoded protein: CASSLSRRGQVTDTQYF.

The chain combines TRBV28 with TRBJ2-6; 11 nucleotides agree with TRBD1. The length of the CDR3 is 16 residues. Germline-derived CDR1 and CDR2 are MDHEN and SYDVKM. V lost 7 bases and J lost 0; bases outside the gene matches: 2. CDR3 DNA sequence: TGTGCCAGCATGGGACAGGGGGACTCTGGGGCCAACGTCCTGACTTTC. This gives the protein CASMGQGDSGANVLTF.

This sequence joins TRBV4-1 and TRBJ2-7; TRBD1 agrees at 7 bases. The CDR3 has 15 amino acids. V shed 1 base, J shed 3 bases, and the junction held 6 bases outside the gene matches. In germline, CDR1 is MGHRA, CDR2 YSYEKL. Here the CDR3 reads CASSQADREYYEQYF. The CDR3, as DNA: TGCGCCAGCAGCCAAGCTGACAGGGAGTACTACGAGCAGTACTTC.

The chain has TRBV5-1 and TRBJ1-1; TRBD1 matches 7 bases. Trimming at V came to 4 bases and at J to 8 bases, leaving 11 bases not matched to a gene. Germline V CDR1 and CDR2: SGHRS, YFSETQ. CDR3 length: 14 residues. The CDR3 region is CASSQGQPVGEAFF. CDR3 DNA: TGCGCCAGCAGCCAGGGACAGCCGGTTGGAGAAGCTTTCTTT.

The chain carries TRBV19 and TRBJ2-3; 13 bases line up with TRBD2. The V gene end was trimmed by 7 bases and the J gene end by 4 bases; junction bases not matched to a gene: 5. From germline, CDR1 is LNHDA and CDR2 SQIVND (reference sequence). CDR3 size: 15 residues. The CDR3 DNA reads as TGTGCCAGTAAACTAGCGGGAGGGCCCTCAGATACGCAGTATTTT. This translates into CASKLAGGPSDTQYF.

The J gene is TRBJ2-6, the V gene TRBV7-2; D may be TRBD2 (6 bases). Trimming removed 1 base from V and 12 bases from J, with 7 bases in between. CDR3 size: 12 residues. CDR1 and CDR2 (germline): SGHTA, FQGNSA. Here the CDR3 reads CASSLGSGVLTF. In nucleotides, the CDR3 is TGTGCCAGCAGCTTAGGTAGCGGCGTCCTGACTTTC.

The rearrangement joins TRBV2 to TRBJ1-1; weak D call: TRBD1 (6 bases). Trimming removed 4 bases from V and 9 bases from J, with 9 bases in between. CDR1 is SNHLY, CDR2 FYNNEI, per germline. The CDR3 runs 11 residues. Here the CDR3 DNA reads TGTGCCAGCAGTGCCCGGGGGCAAGCTTTCTTT. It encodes CASSARGQAFF.

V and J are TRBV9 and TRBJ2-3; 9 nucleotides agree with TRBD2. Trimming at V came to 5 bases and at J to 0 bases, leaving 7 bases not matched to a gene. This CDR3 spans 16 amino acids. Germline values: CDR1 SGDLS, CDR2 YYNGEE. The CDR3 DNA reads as TGTGCCAGCAGTTATGCTAGCGGGGTGAGCACAGATACGCAGTATTTT. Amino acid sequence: CASSYASGVSTDTQYF.

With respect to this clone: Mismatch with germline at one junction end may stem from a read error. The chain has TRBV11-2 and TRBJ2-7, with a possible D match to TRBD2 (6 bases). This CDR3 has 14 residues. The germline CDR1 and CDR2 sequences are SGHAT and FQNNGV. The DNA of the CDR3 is TGTGCCAGCAGCTTAGTCAATGGGGCGGGGTTCCGTCGCTTC. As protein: CASSLVNGAGFRRF.

The chain's CDR3 is CASSPDRLNTEAFF. CDR3 nucleotides: TGTGCCAGCAGCCCGGACAGATTGAACACTGAAGCTTTCTTT. This chain connects TRBV6-5 to TRBJ1-1, with a tentative D call TRBD1 (6 bases). V dropped 6 bases and J dropped 0 bases, with 11 bases sitting between them. The CDR3 is 14 residues long. CDR1 is MNHEY and CDR2 is SVGAGI in the germline V gene.

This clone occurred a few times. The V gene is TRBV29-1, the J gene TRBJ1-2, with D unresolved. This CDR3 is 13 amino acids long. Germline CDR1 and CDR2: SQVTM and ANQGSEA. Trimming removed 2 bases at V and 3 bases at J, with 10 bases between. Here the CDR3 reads CSVEPYRDYGYTF. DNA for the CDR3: TGCAGCGTTGAACCCTACAGAGACTATGGCTACACCTTC.